These T cell receptor beta chains were read from a single sample in a study of blood T cells in healthy people across ages. TCRdb ran MiXCR on the 5' RACE reads and lists one entry per CDR3 protein. The sample gives 500,000 to 550,000 distinct CDR3 sequences, approximately 25% of which show up once; around 10% is in the top ten. The sample was also reused in another study, on T cells of mothers and their children.

The sequenced sample consisted of blood. The receptors were gathered from a boy between 5 and 17 years old in good health. Both conserved end residues are part of each CDR3. A D gene is named only where the DNA matches it firmly. Rows may omit the clone size; those that give it use once, few, many or a size class.

TRBJ2-7 - TRBD2 TRBV29-1 TGCAGCGCTACGGGACTAGCGGGGCCCAGCTCCTACGAGCAGTACTTC CSATGLAGPSSYEQYF
TRBJ2-5 - TRBD2 TRBV4-2 TGTGCCAGCAGCCAAGATGGGACTACCCAAGAGACCCAGTACTTC CASSQDGTTQETQYF
TRBJ2-5 many - TRBV7-2 TGTGCCAGCAGCTTCGGGGTTAAGGGGGAGACCCAGTACTTC CASSFGVKGETQYF
TRBJ2-1 - - TRBV11-1 TGTGCCAGCAGCTTAGATGGACTACAGGGAGATGAGCAGTTCTTC CASSLDGLQGDEQFF
TRBJ1-2 once - TRBV5-4 TGTGCCAGCAGCTCTGGACACAATAACTATGGCTACACCTTC CASSSGHNNYGYTF
TRBJ2-5 - - TRBV7-2 TGTGCCAGCAGCTTAGTGGGCAGACAAGAGGCCCAGTACTTC CASSLVGRQEAQYF
TRBJ2-7 - - TRBV5-1 TGCGCCAGCAGCTTTACAGCAGCACACTACGAGCAGTACTTC CASSFTAAHYEQYF
TRBJ2-1 few TRBD1 TRBV7-9 TGTGCCAGCAGCACTACGACAGGGCCGAGCTCCTACAATGAGCAGTTCTTC CASSTTTGPSSYNEQFF
TRBJ2-5 many TRBD1 TRBV4-3 TGCGCCAGCAGCCAAGGGACAGGGGGGGAGACCCAGTACTTC CASSQGTGGETQYF
TRBJ2-7 - TRBD2 TRBV4-3 TGCACCAGCAGCCAAGTTGCCGGACTAGCCACCTACGAGCAGTACTTC CTSSQVAGLATYEQYF